This TCR beta chain was observed in a study of blood T cell repertoires in COVID-19. Across the study: Sample material is recorded as cDNA or gDNA derived from T cells, B-cell-depleted T cells, or PBMCs.

Deletions cut 10 bases from V and 0 bases from J, with 6 bases between. Germline CDR1 reads MDHEN; CDR2 reads SYDVKM. There are 11 residues in the CDR3. Seattle patient enrollment occurred during active infection, with longitudinal follow-up thereafter. Original handling: Estimates of nucleated cell counts were drawn from the amplification of reference gene primers. Assay used: immunoSEQ multiplex PCR; TCRdb lists only in-frame clones, some missing. V, J and clone size reflect that table, while D and trimming were determined from the DNA. The sample records a few hundred thousand clones, about 85% being singletons.

The TCR originated in a human donor with COVID-19, enrolled during active disease. The donor label of this sample is uncertain. The chain links TRBV28 to TRBJ1-1, with D unresolved. Sequencing was carried out using peripheral blood. CDR3 region: CATQMNTEAFF. The CDR3 DNA reads TGTGCCACCCAAATGAACACTGAAGCTTTCTTT.